This TCR beta chain is from a study of CD8 T cells in Susac syndrome. Study context: Among the Susac syndrome patients who underwent sequencing, roughly six had clinically active disease, while about eight of them were in remission.

An amount of RNA that ranged from roughly 0.45 to 1 ug was reverse transcribed with random hexamers. Amplification of TCR beta CDR3 by immunoSEQ multiplex PCR spanned 54 Vbeta and 13 Jbeta. TCRdb re-analysed the immunoSEQ multiplex PCR reads in MiXCR, keeping a single row per CDR3 protein. This sample has roughly 150,000 distinct CDR3 sequences, with approximately 95% found just once. The clonotype was recovered from a human donor with Susac syndrome. Input material: CD4+ T cells from PBMCs.

The CDR3 region is CASSFRGDYNSPLHF. The CDR3 region has the DNA TGTGCCAGCAGTTTCAGGGGTGACTATAATTCACCCCTCCACTTT. This chain links TRBV12-3 or TRBV12-4 with TRBJ1-6, with a tentative D call TRBD1 (6 bases). The CDR3 is 15 amino acids. V lost 3 bases and J 3 bases, leaving 9 bases between the germline ends.